This T cell receptor (beta chain) derives from a study of T-cell memory formation after mild COVID-19. The table lists this clonotype with a few counts. Its antigen is not known. Study results and limitations: Clones that contracted from day 15 to 85 were balanced CD4/CD8, while later expanders leaned CD4+.

TCR alpha and TCR beta cDNA libraries with sample barcodes and UMIs came from 5'RACE using constant-segment primers. TCRdb re-called the 5' RACE reads through MiXCR, storing one row per CDR3 protein. Of approximately 150,000 distinct CDR3 sequences in the sample, about 5.7% were seen once. Germline V gene lookup returns CDR1 LGHNA and CDR2 YSLEER. Trimming removed 1 base from V and 7 bases from J; junction bases left unmatched: 9. CDR3 length equals 16 residues. Material for sequencing was PBMCs or a T cell subset sorted from them (not recorded which). V usage is TRBV4-3 and J usage is TRBJ2-1; the match to TRBD2 covers 8 bases. This receptor was taken from an adult woman who had mild COVID-19 (a few samples of this study predate the infection). Cell type and time point are not known. CDR3 nucleotides: TGCGCCAGCAGCCAAGGACCAGCGGGAGTGGTGAATGAGCAGTTCTTC. Encoded protein: CASSQGPAGVVNEQFF.